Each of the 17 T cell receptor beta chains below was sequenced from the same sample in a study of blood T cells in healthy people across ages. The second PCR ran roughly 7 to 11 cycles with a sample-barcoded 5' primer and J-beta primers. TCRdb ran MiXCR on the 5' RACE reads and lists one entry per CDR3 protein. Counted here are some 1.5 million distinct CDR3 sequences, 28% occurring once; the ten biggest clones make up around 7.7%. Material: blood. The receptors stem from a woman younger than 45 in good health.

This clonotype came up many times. CDR3 sequence (DNA): TGTGCCAGCAGCTTAGCCCTCCCCGGCGAGCAGTACTTC. Its protein is CASSLALPGEQYF. The V gene is TRBV11-2, the J gene TRBJ2-7; D remains unclear. V lost 1 base and J 6 bases, leaving 10 bases between the germline ends. CDR3 length: 13 amino acids. Looked up from germline, CDR1 is SGHAT and CDR2 is FQNNGV.

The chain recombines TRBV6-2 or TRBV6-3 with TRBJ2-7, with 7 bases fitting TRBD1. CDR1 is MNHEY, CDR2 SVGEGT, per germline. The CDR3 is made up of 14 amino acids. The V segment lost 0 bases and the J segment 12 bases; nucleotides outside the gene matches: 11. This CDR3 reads CASSYSRQGPLWYF. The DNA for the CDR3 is TGTGCCAGCAGTTACTCGCGACAGGGCCCCCTCTGGTACTTC.

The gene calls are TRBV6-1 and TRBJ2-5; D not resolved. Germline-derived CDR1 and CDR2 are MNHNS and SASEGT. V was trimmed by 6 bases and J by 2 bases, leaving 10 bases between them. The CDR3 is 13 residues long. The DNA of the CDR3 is TGTGCCAGCAGAATCCCAGGACAAGAGACCCAGTACTTC. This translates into CASRIPGQETQYF.

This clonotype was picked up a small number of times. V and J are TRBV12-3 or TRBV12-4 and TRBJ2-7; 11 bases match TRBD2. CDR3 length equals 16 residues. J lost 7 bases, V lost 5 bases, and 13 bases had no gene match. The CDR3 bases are TGTGCCAGCAGTGTAAGACTAGCGGGATCTTGGAATGAGCAGTACTTC. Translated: CASSVRLAGSWNEQYF.

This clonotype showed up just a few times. The CDR3 sequence: CSADPYHRQGSTDTQYF. The CDR3 nucleotides read TGCAGTGCCGACCCATATCATAGACAGGGCAGCACAGATACGCAGTATTTT. The V call is TRBV20-1, the J call TRBJ2-3; TRBD1 agrees at 7 bases. Germline trimming cut 6 bases from V and 0 bases from J; bases unmatched to any gene: 15. The CDR3 is made up of 17 amino acids. Germline V gene data show CDR1 as DFQATT and CDR2 as SNEGSKA (reference sequence).

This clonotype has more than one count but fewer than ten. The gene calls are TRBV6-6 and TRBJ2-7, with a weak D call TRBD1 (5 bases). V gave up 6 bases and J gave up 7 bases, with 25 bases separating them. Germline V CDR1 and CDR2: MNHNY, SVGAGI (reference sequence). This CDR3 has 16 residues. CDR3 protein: CASSYRKVSSTSEQYF. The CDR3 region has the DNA TGTGCCAGCAGCTACAGGAAGGTGTCTTCGACGTCGGAGCAGTACTTC.

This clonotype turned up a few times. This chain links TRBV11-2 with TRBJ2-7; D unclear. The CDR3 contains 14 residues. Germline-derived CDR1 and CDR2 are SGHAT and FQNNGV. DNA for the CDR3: TGTGCGTCTGGATCCGACCCGAGCTCCTACGAGCAGTACTTC. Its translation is CASGSDPSSYEQYF.

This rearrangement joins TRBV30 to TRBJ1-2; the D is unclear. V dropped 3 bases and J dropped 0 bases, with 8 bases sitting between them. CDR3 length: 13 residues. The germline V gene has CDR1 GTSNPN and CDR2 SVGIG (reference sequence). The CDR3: CAWSTPANYGYTF. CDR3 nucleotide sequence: TGTGCCTGGAGCACACCAGCTAACTATGGCTACACCTTC.

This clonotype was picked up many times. In DNA, the CDR3 is TGCAGCGCCGAGGGCGAAGGCGAGCAGTACTTC. Its protein product is CSAEGEGEQYF. V usage is TRBV29-1 and J usage is TRBJ2-7; D is possibly TRBD2 (5 bases). Trimming removed 7 bases at V and 6 bases at J, with 13 bases between. Germline assignment: CDR1 SQVTM and CDR2 ANQGSEA. This CDR3 is 11 amino acids long.

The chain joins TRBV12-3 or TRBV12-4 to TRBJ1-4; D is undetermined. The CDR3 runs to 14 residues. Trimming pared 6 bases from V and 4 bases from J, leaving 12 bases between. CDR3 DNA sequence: TGTGCCAGCAGAATGGGGTGGGGTAATGAAAAACTGTTTTTT. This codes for CASRMGWGNEKLFF.

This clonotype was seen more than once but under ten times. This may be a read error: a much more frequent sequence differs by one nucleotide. CDR3 protein: CASSLTGTAIYEQCF. The CDR3 DNA sequence: TGTGCCAGCAGCCTAACGGGGACAGCAATCTACGAGCAGTGCTTC. This chain connects TRBV7-3 to TRBJ2-7, with TRBD1 identical over 7 bases. The V gene's germline CDR1 is SGHTA and CDR2 FQGTGA. The CDR3 contains 15 residues. The full variable domain, in which reference TRBV7-3 and TRBJ2-7 provide the parts outside the CDR3, is GAGVSQTPSNKVTEKGKYVELRCDPISGHTALYWYRQSLGQGPEFLIYFQGTGAADDSGLPNDRFFAVRPEGSVSTLKIQRTERGDSAVYLCASSLTGTAIYEQCFGPGTRLTVT.

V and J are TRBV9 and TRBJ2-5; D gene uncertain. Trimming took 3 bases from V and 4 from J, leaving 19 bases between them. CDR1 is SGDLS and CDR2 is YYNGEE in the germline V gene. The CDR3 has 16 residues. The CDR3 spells CASSGTLSWTPETQYF. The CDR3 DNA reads TGTGCCAGCAGCGGGACCTTAAGCTGGACGCCAGAGACCCAGTACTTC.

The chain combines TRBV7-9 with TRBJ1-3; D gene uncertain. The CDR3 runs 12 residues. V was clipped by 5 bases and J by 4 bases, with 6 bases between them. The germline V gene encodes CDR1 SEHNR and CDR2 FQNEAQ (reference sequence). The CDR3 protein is CASSTQGNTIYF. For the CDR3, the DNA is TGTGCCAGCAGCACGCAGGGAAACACCATATATTTT.

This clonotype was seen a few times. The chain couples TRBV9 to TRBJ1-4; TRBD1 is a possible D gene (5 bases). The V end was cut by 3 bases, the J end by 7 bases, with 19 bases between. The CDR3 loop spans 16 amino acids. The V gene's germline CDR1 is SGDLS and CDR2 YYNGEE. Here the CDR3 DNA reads TGTGCCAGCAGCGCAGGAGTAGGGGTATTAGGTGAAAAACTGTTTTTT. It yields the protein CASSAGVGVLGEKLFF.

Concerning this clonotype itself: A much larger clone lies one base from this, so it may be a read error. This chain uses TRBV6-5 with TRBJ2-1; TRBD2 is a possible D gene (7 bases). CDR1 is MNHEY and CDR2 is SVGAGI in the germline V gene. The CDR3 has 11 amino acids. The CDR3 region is CTSSWGGEQFF. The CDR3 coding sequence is TGTACCAGCAGTTGGGGGGGCGAGCAGTTCTTC.

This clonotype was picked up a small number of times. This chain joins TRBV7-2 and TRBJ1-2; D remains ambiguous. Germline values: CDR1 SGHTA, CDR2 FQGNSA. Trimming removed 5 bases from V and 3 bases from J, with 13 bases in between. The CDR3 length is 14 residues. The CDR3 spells CASSPARLDYGYTF. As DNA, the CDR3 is TGTGCCAGCAGCCCCGCCCGACTAGACTATGGCTACACCTTC.

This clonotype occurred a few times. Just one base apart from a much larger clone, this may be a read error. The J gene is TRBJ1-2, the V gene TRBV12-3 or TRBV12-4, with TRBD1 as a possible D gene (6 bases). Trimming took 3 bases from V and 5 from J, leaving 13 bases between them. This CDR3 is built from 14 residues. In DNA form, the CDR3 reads TGTGCCAGCAGTTTTGCGGCAAGGGGGTATGGCTACACCTTC. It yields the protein CASSFAARGYGYTF.